This TCR beta chain comes out of a study of OX40 agonist ivuxolimab in advanced cancers. Study results and caveats: CD8+ T cells averaged more expanded clones than CD4+.

The germline CDR1 and CDR2 sequences are MGHRA and YSYEKL. The CDR3 consists of 14 residues. The V end lost 1 base, the J end lost 4 bases, and 10 bases lay between the germline ends. With regard to this clone: Antigen specificity is unknown.

Using immunoSEQ multiplex PCR, the repertoire was profiled, and TCRdb retains in-frame clones only, with some absent. The table lists roughly 40,000 clones, roughly nine tenths of them singletons, with around 17% in the top ten. The clonotype was recovered from an adult with an advanced solid tumor such as melanoma, head and neck, liver or kidney cancer. The sequenced sample was CD4+ or CD8+ T cells sorted from blood, obtained in a trial of the OX40 agonist ivuxolimab. V usage is TRBV4-1 and J usage is TRBJ1-2, with a weak D call TRBD1 (6 bases). CDR3 sequence reads: CASSQASGAYGYTF. In DNA, the CDR3 is TGCGCCAGCAGCCAAGCATCAGGGGCCTATGGCTACACCTTC.